This TCR beta chain is drawn from a study of blood T cell repertoires in COVID-19. The wider study: Italy, Spain and the United States were the sources of the convalescent and acute COVID-19 samples. PBMCs, B-cell-depleted T cells, or T cells provided the cDNA or gDNA that made up the material.

The CDR3 spans 16 residues. The germline V gene encodes CDR1 LNHDA and CDR2 SQIVND (reference sequence). J was trimmed by 3 bases and V by 7 bases; bases with no gene match: 10. Study processing details: Reference gene primers were amplified, and this amplification served to estimate nucleated cell counts. Data came from immunoSEQ multiplex PCR; TCRdb stores just in-frame clones and leaves some out. The V and J calls and the clone size are those of that table, but D and trimming were determined from the DNA. Of around 60,000 clones in the sample, 84% were seen once. This TCR derives from an older woman with acute or convalescent COVID-19. Sequencing was done on a sample of peripheral blood. The chain employs TRBV19 and TRBJ1-5, with 9 nucleotides matching TRBD1. The CDR3 sequence is CASKRTGTGTNQPQHF. For the CDR3, the DNA is TGTGCCAGTAAACGCACCGGGACAGGGACCAATCAGCCCCAGCATTTT.